This TCR beta chain was sequenced in a study of shared clonotypes between healthy human individuals. The CDR3 is 14 amino acids. From germline, CDR1 is MGHRA and CDR2 YSYEKL. V lost 1 base to trimming and J lost 0 bases, with 6 bases between them. The data were produced by immunoSEQ multiplex PCR, yet TCRdb's version contains in-frame clones alone and is incomplete. The sample shows around 300,000 clones, about nine tenths of them seen only once. V gene TRBV4-1 combines with J gene TRBJ1-1; D remains unclear. Source material: memory CD8+ T cells sorted from blood. Subset described: CD45RO+ cells pooled with CCR7-negative TemRA cells. The source of this sequence is a man in his late teens or twenties in good health. Written as DNA, the CDR3 is TGCGCCAGCAGCCAAGTGGGAGTGAACACTGAAGCTTTCTTT. Translating gives CASSQVGVNTEAFF.